The 26 T cell receptor beta chains listed next were all sequenced from one sample in a study of cytomegalovirus exposure and HLA in healthy donors. Primers included in the PCR were 60 Vbeta and 13 Jbeta primers. Assay: immunoSEQ multiplex PCR; the TCRdb copy retains only in-frame clones and omits some. The table has around 210,000 clones, about three quarters seen once. The sample comprised PBMCs. Receptor source: a boy younger than 18 in good health and CMV-seronegative.

The V gene is TRBV5-1, the J gene TRBJ1-4, with no clear D. The CDR3 is made up of 12 amino acids. CDR1 and CDR2 from the germline V gene are SGHRS and YFSETQ. V was cut by 5 bases and J by 3 bases, with 5 bases left in between. In nucleotides, the CDR3 is TGCGCCAGCAGGGGCGCTAATGAAAAACTGTTTTTT. Protein: CASRGANEKLFF.

This clone was counted a single time. The chain employs TRBV12-5 and TRBJ2-3, with 7 bases that match TRBD2. The V gene end was trimmed by 1 base and the J gene end by 3 bases; junction bases not matched to a gene: 4. Germline assignment: CDR1 LGHNT and CDR2 FRNRAP. The CDR3 runs to 15 residues. Here the CDR3 reads CASGLGGGGTDTQYF. CDR3 coding DNA: TGTGCTAGTGGTTTGGGCGGGGGAGGTACAGATACGCAGTATTTT.

The CDR3 DNA reads TGTGCCAGCAGCTGGGAGGGTTTATCCTATGGCTACACCTTC. This sequence encodes CASSWEGLSYGYTF. The rearrangement uses TRBV5-4 and TRBJ1-2; D is uncertain. This CDR3 contains 14 residues. V was pared by 3 bases and J by 4 bases, with 13 bases between. The germline CDR1 and CDR2 sequences are SGHNT and YYREEE (reference sequence).

V usage is TRBV6-5 and J usage is TRBJ1-2; 9 bases agree with TRBD1. The CDR3 sequence is 15 residues long. V trimming: 3 bases; J trimming: 4 bases; junction bases outside the gene matches: 6. Germline loops: CDR1 MNHEY, CDR2 SVGAGI. The DNA for the CDR3 is TGTGCCAGCAGTTATGAGGACAGGGGTGTCTATGGCTACACCTTC. Protein: CASSYEDRGVYGYTF.

The rearrangement uses TRBV7-2 and TRBJ1-1, with D hard to call. The CDR3 extends over 15 amino acids. Germline CDR1 reads SGHTA; CDR2 reads FQGNSA. Trimming removed 1 base at V and 1 base at J, with 10 bases between. The CDR3 region has the DNA TGTGCCAGCAGCTTAGTTATTGCGGGGAACACTGAAGCTTTCTTT. This translates into CASSLVIAGNTEAFF.

The V and J genes are TRBV5-1 and TRBJ1-1; possibly TRBD1 for D (5 bases). The CDR3 contains 14 residues. The V end lost 2 bases, the J end lost 3 bases, and 11 bases lay between the germline ends. In germline, CDR1 is SGHRS, CDR2 YFSETQ. This CDR3 is CASSFGGADTEAFF. Written as DNA, the CDR3 is TGCGCCAGCAGCTTTGGAGGGGCCGACACTGAAGCTTTCTTT.

This clone was found a few times. The V call is TRBV5-4, the J call TRBJ2-2, with 11 bases aligning to TRBD2. J was trimmed by 7 bases and V by 3 bases; bases with no gene match: 8. The CDR3 extends over 16 amino acids. Germline V gene sequence: CDR1 SGHNT, CDR2 YYREEE (reference sequence). The CDR3 DNA follows: TGTGCCAGCAGCTCTATAGGGACTAGCGGTAACGGGGAGCTGTTTTTT. Encoded protein: CASSSIGTSGNGELFF.

V is TRBV5-1 and J is TRBJ2-5; D is possibly TRBD2 (5 bases). CDR1 is SGHRS, CDR2 YFSETQ, per germline. V gave up 0 bases and J gave up 4 bases, with 13 bases separating them. The CDR3 is 15 residues long. CDR3 loop: CASSLVPAEGETQYF. DNA of the CDR3: TGCGCCAGCAGCTTGGTGCCGGCCGAGGGAGAGACCCAGTACTTC.

This clone was seen a handful of times. This chain links TRBV6-6 with TRBJ2-5; 9 nucleotides match TRBD2. The DNA end is more similar to TRBJ2-7, so the J call may be wrong. Germline V CDR1 and CDR2: MNHNY, SVGAGI (reference sequence). The CDR3 length is 14 residues. The CDR3 is CASTESGGPYEQYF. CDR3 coding DNA: TGTGCCAGCACAGAGAGCGGGGGGCCCTACGAGCAGTACTTC.

The chain carries TRBV15 and TRBJ1-2; D gene uncertain. Germline CDR1 is LNHNV and CDR2 is YYDKDF (reference sequence). Deletions cut 0 bases from V and 6 bases from J, with 17 bases between. The CDR3 covers 16 residues. In nucleotides, the CDR3 is TGTGCCACCAGCAGAGATAGGCCCAGGACTTTAAATGGCTACACCTTC. This codes for CATSRDRPRTLNGYTF.

V is TRBV10-3 and J is TRBJ1-6, with 9 bases that match TRBD1. V lost 6 bases to trimming and J lost 7 bases; unmatched junction nucleotides: 10. Germline CDR1 and CDR2: ENHRY and SYGVKD. The CDR3 has 16 amino acids. This CDR3 is CAISKEPTGGNSPLHF. CDR3 coding DNA: TGTGCCATCAGCAAAGAACCTACAGGGGGCAATTCACCCCTCCACTTT.

The J gene is TRBJ2-2, the V gene TRBV21-1; the table's D call of TRBD1 was not tested on the DNA. TRBV21-1 is a recognized pseudogene. There are 19 residues in the CDR3. The chain's CDR3 is CASSTEQRVVRQDTGELFF. CDR3 nucleotides: TGTGCCAGCAGCACAGAACAACGTGTAGTGAGACAGGACACCGGGGAGCTGTTTTTT.

This clone has more than one count but fewer than ten. The chain links TRBV30 to TRBJ1-3; possible D gene TRBD1, 5 bases. V lost 6 bases to trimming and J lost 0 bases, with 6 bases between them. Germline lookup yields CDR1 GTSNPN and CDR2 SVGIG (reference sequence). This CDR3 spans 12 amino acids. CDR3 protein: CACGASGNTIYF. Here the CDR3 DNA reads TGTGCCTGTGGGGCCTCTGGAAACACCATATATTTT.

The rearrangement links TRBV30 to TRBJ1-1, with 7 bases that match TRBD1. V lost 1 base to trimming and J lost 8 bases; unmatched junction nucleotides: 7. From germline, CDR1 is GTSNPN and CDR2 SVGIG (reference sequence). The CDR3 totals 13 residues. The CDR3 DNA reads as TGTGCCTGGAGTGCCGGGGGGGGACAGGAAGCTTTCTTT. This encodes CAWSAGGGQEAFF. Based on the CDR3 plus reference TRBV30 and TRBJ1-1, the full variable domain is SQTIHQWPATLVQPVGSPLSLECTVEGTSNPNLYWYRQAAGRGLQLLFYSVGIGQISSEVPQNLSASRPQDRQFILSSKKLLLSDSGFYLCAWSAGGGQEAFFGQGTRLTVV.

This clone was detected a few times. CDR3 in amino acids: CASSLGTSGIDTQYF. DNA for the CDR3: TGTGCCAGCAGCTTAGGGACTAGCGGGATAGATACGCAGTATTTT. The chain links TRBV7-8 to TRBJ2-3, with TRBD2 matching 12 bases. CDR3 length equals 15 residues. The germline gives CDR1 SGHVS, CDR2 FQNEAQ. V shed 1 base and J 5 bases; nucleotides not matched to a gene: 1.

The rearrangement joins TRBV27 to TRBJ2-3; D ambiguous. The V end lost 6 bases, the J end lost 4 bases, and 11 bases lay between the germline ends. CDR3 size: 13 residues. Germline V gene data show CDR1 as MNHEY and CDR2 as SMNVEV (reference sequence). The CDR3 DNA reads TGTGCCAGCAGGAACCTAGGATCAGATACGCAGTATTTT. Translated: CASRNLGSDTQYF.

V gene TRBV19 combines with J gene TRBJ2-6; D might be TRBD1 (6 bases). The CDR3 runs 14 residues. Germline values: CDR1 LNHDA, CDR2 SQIVND (reference sequence). V was trimmed by 3 bases and J by 8 bases, leaving 11 bases between them. DNA for the CDR3: TGTGCCAGTAGTATCCCAGGGGATTCCAACGTCCTGACTTTC. This gives the protein CASSIPGDSNVLTF.

This chain connects TRBV5-1 to TRBJ1-4, with D hard to call. The germline gives CDR1 SGHRS, CDR2 YFSETQ. This CDR3 is 13 amino acids long. Trimming took off 5 bases at V and 8 bases at J, with 13 bases between the two ends. The CDR3: CASSPARGEKLFF. As DNA, the CDR3 is TGCGCCAGCAGTCCGGCCCGAGGCGAAAAACTGTTTTTT.

J is TRBJ1-3 and V is TRBV30, with D perhaps matching TRBD1 (6 bases). Germline CDR1 GTSNPN, CDR2 SVGIG (reference sequence). The CDR3 spans 16 residues. V dropped 5 bases and J dropped 4 bases, with 21 bases sitting between them. For the CDR3, the DNA is TGTGCCTGGGGACGCCACTCCGGGACAAGCGGAAACACCATATATTTT. Translating it yields CAWGRHSGTSGNTIYF.

This clone appeared a single time. This chain connects TRBV10-1 to TRBJ2-5, with 8 bases that match TRBD2. The germline CDR1 and CDR2 sequences are WNHNN and SYGVQD (reference sequence). J lost 5 bases, V lost 3 bases, and 5 bases had no gene match. This CDR3 is built from 14 residues. The CDR3 DNA reads TGCGCCAGCAGTGACGGGAGGGAGTGGGAGACCCAGTACTTC. Protein sequence: CASSDGREWETQYF.

The J gene is TRBJ2-1, the V gene TRBV13; weak D call: TRBD1 (6 bases). The CDR3 extends over 15 amino acids. Germline loops: CDR1 PRHDT, CDR2 FYEKMQ (reference sequence). Trimming pared 8 bases from V and 9 bases from J, leaving 23 bases between. CDR3 protein: CASLPRHRAKGEQFF. Here the CDR3 DNA reads TGTGCCAGCCTCCCCCGGCACAGGGCGAAAGGTGAGCAGTTCTTC. Using reference TRBV13 and TRBJ2-1 for the parts outside the CDR3, the full variable domain is AAGVIQSPRHLIKEKRETATLKCYPIPRHDTVYWYQQGPGQDPQFLISFYEKMQSDKGSIPDRFSAQQFSDYHSELNMSSLELGDSALYFCASLPRHRAKGEQFFGPGTRLTVL.

The chain links TRBV30 to TRBJ1-1; tentatively, D is TRBD1 (6 bases). Germline CDR1 reads GTSNPN; CDR2 reads SVGIG (reference sequence). The CDR3 is made up of 16 amino acids. V was pared by 1 base and J by 6 bases, with 21 bases between. CDR3 DNA sequence: TGTGCCTGGAGTGCAATTTTAGTATCAGGGGAGCCTGAAGCTTTCTTT. Protein sequence: CAWSAILVSGEPEAFF.

This clone was counted between two and nine times. The chain employs TRBV4-2 and TRBJ2-5; 11 bases agree with TRBD2. V lost 0 bases, J lost 5 bases, and 5 bases stayed unmatched. Germline V gene data show CDR1 as LGHNA and CDR2 as YNFKEQ. This CDR3 spans 16 amino acids. In DNA form, the CDR3 reads TGTGCCAGCAGCCAAGATCCTAGCGGGGGGCCGGAGACCCAGTACTTC. Translation gives CASSQDPSGGPETQYF.

This clone was counted a few times. This chain uses TRBV6-5 with TRBJ2-7; possible D gene TRBD1, 5 bases. CDR1 is MNHEY, CDR2 SVGAGI, per germline. Trimming took 4 bases from V and 1 from J, leaving 8 bases between them. CDR3 size: 13 residues. This chain's CDR3 is CASSLRGSYEQYF. CDR3 nucleotides: TGTGCCAGCAGTTTAAGGGGTTCCTACGAGCAGTACTTC.

V and J are TRBV27 and TRBJ2-1, with D perhaps TRBD1 (5 bases). With 2 bases removed from V and 6 bases from J, the gap between germline ends came to 14 bases. This CDR3 is built from 15 residues. Germline loops: CDR1 MNHEY, CDR2 SMNVEV (reference sequence). The CDR3 loop is CASSLAGNTANEQFF. CDR3 DNA sequence: TGTGCCAGCAGTTTAGCAGGGAATACTGCCAATGAGCAGTTCTTC.

V is TRBV29-1 and J is TRBJ2-1, with D uncertain. Trimming shortened V by 6 bases and J by 6 bases, and 12 bases separated the two germline ends. Germline assignment: CDR1 SQVTM and CDR2 ANQGSEA. This CDR3 region has 12 residues. The CDR3 coding sequence is TGCAGCGTCTCAGAGGTCAGCAATGAGCAGTTCTTC. The encoded protein is CSVSEVSNEQFF.